This section outlines one T cell receptor beta chain sequence together with its context. The antigen is not known. Trimming took 4 bases from V and 3 from J; bases not matched to a gene: 7. The CDR3 has 15 residues. Germline V gives CDR1 SGHDT, CDR2 YYEEEE. Stated treatment: some 20 received Ad26.COV2.S at low or high dose, single or two shots; roughly five received placebo; per-sample allocation not given. The samples date from day 63 after the first vaccine or placebo injection. The record originates from a study of Ad26.COV2.S vaccination and SARS-CoV-2 variants. Study as a whole: Sample donor was a member of the COV1001 Ad26.COV2.S trial arm.

The study's findings and limits: The TCR breadth and depth analyses may have understated or missed part of the total T cell responses.

TCRdb keeps only in-frame clones here, not all; method: immunoSEQ multiplex PCR. This sample has around 250,000 clones, with around nine tenths found just once. The sequenced sample was peripheral blood, obtained in a trial of Ad26.COV2.S vaccine versus placebo. The sequence derives from a person aged 18 to 59 who received the Ad26.COV2.S COVID-19 vaccine or a placebo. The rearrangement uses TRBV5-6 and TRBJ2-3, with TRBD2 identical over 8 bases. The CDR3 DNA reads as TGTGCCAGCAGCCCGAGGACTAGCTGGACAGATACGCAGTATTTT. This translates into CASSPRTSWTDTQYF. Using reference TRBV5-6 and TRBJ2-3 for the parts outside the CDR3, the full variable domain is DAGVTQSPTHLIKTRGQQVTLRCSPKSGHDTVSWYQQALGQGPQFIFQYYEEEERQRGNFPDRFSGHQFPNYSSELNVNALLLGDSALYLCASSPRTSWTDTQYFGPGTRLTVL.